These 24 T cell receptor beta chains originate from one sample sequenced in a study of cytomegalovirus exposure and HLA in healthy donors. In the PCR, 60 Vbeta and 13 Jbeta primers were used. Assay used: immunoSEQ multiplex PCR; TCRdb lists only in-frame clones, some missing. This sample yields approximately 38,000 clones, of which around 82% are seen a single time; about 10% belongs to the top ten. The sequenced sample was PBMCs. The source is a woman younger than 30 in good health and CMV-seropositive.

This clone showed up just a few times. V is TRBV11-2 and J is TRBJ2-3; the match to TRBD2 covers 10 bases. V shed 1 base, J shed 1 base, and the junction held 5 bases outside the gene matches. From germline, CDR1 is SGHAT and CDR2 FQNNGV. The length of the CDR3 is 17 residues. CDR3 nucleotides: TGTGCCAGCAGCTTAGTTCTAGCGGGAGTGGGCACAGATACGCAGTATTTT. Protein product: CASSLVLAGVGTDTQYF.

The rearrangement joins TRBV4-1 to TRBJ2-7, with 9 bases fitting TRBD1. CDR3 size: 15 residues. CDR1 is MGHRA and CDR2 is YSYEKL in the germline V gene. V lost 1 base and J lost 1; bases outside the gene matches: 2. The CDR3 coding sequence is TGCGCCAGCAGCCAAGGGACAGGGGTTTCCTACGAGCAGTACTTC. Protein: CASSQGTGVSYEQYF.

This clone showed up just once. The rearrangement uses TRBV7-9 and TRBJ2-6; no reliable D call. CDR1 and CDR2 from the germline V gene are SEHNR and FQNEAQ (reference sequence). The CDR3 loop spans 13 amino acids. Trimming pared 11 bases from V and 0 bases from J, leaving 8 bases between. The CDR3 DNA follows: TGTGCCCGCGGTGTCTCTGGGGCCAACGTCCTGACTTTC. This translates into CARGVSGANVLTF.

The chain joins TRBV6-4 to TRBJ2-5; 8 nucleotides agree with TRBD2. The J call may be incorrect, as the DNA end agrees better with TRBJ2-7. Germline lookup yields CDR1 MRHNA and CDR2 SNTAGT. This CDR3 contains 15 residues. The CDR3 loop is CASSEAAGDTYEQYF. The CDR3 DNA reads TGTGCCAGCAGTGAAGCAGCGGGAGATACTTACGAGCAGTACTTC.

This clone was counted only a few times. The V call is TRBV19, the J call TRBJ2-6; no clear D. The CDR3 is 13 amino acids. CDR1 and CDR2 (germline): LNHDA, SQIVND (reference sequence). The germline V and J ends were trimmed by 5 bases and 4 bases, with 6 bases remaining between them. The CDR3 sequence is CASSSTGANVLTF. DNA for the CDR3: TGTGCCAGTAGTTCTACCGGGGCCAACGTCCTGACTTTC.

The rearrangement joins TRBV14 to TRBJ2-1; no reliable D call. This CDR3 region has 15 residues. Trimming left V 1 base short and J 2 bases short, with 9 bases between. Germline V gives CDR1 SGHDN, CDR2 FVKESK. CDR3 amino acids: CASSQVGFAYNEQFF. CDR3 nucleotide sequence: TGTGCCAGCAGCCAAGTCGGGTTTGCCTACAATGAGCAGTTCTTC.

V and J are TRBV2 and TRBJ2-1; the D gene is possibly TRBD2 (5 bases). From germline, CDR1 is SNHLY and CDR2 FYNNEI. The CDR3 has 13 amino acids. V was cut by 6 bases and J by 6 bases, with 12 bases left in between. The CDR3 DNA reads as TGTGCCAGCAGAACACTAGACGCCAATGAGCAGTTCTTC. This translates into CASRTLDANEQFF.

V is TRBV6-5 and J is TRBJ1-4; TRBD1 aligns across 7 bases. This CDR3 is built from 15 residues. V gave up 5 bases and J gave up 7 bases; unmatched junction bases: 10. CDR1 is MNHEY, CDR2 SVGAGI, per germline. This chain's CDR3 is CASSRHEGAGEKLFF. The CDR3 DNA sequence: TGTGCCAGCAGTAGACACGAGGGGGCCGGTGAAAAACTGTTTTTT.

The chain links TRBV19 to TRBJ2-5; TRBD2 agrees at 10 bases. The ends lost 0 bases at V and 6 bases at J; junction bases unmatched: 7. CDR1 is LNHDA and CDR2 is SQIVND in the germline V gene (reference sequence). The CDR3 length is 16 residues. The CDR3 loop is CASSIDRGTSVKTQYF. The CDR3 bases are TGTGCCAGTAGTATAGATCGCGGGACTAGCGTAAAGACCCAGTACTTC.

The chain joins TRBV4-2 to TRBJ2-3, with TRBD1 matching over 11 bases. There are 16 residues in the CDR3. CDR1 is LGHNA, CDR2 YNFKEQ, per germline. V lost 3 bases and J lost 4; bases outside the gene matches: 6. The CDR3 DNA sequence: TGTGCCAGCAGCCATGAACCGGGACAGGGGGCAGATACGCAGTATTTT. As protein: CASSHEPGQGADTQYF.

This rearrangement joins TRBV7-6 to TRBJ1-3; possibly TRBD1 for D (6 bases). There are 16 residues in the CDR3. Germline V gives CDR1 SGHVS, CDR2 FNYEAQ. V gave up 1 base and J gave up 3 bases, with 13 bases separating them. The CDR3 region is CASSLDPRGYGNTIYF. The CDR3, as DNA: TGTGCCAGCAGCTTAGACCCCAGGGGTTATGGAAACACCATATATTTT.

CDR3 amino acids: CATCFSGGAADEQFF. The CDR3 nucleotides are TGCGCCACCTGTTTTAGCGGGGGGGCCGCGGATGAGCAGTTCTTC. This sequence joins TRBV5-1 and TRBJ2-1; 11 bases align to TRBD2. Germline trimming cut 9 bases from V and 8 bases from J; bases unmatched to any gene: 13. CDR3 length equals 15 residues. The germline V gene has CDR1 SGHRS and CDR2 YFSETQ.

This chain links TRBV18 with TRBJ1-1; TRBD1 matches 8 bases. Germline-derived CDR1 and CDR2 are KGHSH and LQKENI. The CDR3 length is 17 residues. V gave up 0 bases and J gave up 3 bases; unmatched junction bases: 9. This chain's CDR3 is CASSPPRGQGLYTEAFF. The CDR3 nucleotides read TGTGCCAGCTCACCACCGAGAGGACAGGGATTGTACACTGAAGCTTTCTTT.

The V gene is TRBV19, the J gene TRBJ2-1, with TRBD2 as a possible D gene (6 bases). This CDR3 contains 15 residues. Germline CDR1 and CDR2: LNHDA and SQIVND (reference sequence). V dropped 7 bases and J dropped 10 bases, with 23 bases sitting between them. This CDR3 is CASIRTIKVPVEQFF. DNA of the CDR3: TGTGCCAGTATCCGGACTATAAAGGTTCCGGTCGAGCAGTTCTTC.

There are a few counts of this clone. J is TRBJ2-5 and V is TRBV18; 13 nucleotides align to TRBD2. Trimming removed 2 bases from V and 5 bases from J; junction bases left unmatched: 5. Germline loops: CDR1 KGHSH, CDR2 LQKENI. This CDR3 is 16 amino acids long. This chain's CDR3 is CASSPKMGLAGETQYF. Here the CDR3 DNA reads TGTGCCAGCTCACCAAAAATGGGACTAGCGGGGGAGACCCAGTACTTC.

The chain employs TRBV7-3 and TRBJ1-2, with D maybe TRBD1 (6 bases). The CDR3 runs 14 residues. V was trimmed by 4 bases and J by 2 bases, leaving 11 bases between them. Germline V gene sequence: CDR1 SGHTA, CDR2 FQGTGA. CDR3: CASSSDTGNYGYTF. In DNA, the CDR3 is TGTGCCAGCAGCTCCGATACAGGGAACTATGGCTACACCTTC.

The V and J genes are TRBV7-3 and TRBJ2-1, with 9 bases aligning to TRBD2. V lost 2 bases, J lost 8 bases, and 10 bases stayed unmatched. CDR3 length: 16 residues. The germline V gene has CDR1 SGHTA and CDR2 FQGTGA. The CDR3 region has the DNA TGTGCCAGCAGCTTAGTCTGGGCGGGGGGGCCCCATGAGCAGTTCTTC. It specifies CASSLVWAGGPHEQFF.

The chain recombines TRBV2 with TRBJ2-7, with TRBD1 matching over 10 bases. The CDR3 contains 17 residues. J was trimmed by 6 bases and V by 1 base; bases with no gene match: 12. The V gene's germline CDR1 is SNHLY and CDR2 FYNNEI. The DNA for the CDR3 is TGTGCCAGCAGTGAAGTATTGCTGGACAGGGGGAGACCCGAGCAGTACTTC. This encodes CASSEVLLDRGRPEQYF.

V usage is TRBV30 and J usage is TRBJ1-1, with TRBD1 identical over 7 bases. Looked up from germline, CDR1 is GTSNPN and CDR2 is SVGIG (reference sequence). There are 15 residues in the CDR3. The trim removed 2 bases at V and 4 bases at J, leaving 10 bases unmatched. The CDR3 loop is CAWSPSQGLVTEAFF. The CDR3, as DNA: TGTGCCTGGAGTCCCTCACAGGGGTTGGTCACTGAAGCTTTCTTT.

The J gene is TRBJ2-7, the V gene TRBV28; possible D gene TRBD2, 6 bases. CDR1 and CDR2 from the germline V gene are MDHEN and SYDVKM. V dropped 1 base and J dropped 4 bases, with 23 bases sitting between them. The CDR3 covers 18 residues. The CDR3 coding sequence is TGTGCCAGCAGTTTATATGGACTAAACCCATCGCGCCAATACGAGCAGTACTTC. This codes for CASSLYGLNPSRQYEQYF.

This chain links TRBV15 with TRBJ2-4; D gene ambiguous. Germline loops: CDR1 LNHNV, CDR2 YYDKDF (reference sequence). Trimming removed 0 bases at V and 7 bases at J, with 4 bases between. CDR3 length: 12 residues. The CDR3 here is CATSREHNIQYF. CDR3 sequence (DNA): TGTGCCACCAGCAGAGAACATAACATTCAGTACTTC.

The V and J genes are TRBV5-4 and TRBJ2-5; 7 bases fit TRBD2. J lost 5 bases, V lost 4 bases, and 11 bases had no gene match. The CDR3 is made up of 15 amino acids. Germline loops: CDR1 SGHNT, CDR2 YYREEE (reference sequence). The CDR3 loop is CASSRVSGGYETQYF. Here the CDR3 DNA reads TGTGCCAGCAGCAGGGTCTCCGGGGGGTACGAGACCCAGTACTTC. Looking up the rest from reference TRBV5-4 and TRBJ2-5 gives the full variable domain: ETGVTQSPTHLIKTRGQQVTLRCSSQSGHNTVSWYQQALGQGPQFIFQYYREEENGRGNFPPRFSGLQFPNYSSELNVNALELDDSALYLCASSRVSGGYETQYFGPGTRLLVL.

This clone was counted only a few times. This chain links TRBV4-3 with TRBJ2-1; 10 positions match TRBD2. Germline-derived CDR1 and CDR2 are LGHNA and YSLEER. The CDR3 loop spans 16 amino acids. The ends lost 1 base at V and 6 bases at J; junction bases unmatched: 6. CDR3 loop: CASSQGAAGGLNEQFF. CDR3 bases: TGCGCCAGCAGCCAAGGAGCAGCGGGGGGGCTCAATGAGCAGTTCTTC.

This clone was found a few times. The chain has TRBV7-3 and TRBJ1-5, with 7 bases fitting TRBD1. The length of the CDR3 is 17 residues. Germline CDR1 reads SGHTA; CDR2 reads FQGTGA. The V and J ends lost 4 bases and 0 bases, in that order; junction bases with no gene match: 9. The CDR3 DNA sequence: TGTGCCAGCAGCTCGGGACAGAGAGCTAATAGCAATCAGCCCCAGCATTTT. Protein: CASSSGQRANSNQPQHF.